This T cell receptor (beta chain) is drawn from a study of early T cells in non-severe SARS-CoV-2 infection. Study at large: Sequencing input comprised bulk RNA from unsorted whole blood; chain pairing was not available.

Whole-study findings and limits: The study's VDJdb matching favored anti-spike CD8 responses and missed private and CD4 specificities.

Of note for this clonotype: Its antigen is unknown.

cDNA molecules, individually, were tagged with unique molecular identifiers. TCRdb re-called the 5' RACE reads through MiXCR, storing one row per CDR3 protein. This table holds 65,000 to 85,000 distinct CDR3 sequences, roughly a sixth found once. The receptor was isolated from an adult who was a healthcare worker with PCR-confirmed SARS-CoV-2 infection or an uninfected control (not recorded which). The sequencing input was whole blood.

For the CDR3, the DNA is TGTGCCATCAGTGCTCCCTCGGGGGACCCCCCCTACGAGCAGTACTTC. It codes for CAISAPSGDPPYEQYF. The chain is built from TRBV10-3 and TRBJ2-7; D is possibly TRBD2 (6 bases). Trimming took 4 bases from V and 2 from J, leaving 18 bases between them. The CDR3 contains 16 residues. CDR1 is ENHRY, CDR2 SYGVKD, per germline.